A selection of T cell receptor beta chains follows, all from one sample in a study of blood T cells in healthy people across ages. TCRdb reanalysed the 5' RACE reads using MiXCR and keeps one entry per CDR3 protein. Of some 1.7 million distinct CDR3 sequences in the sample, about 28% were seen once. The specimen was blood. These receptors were taken from a young woman in good health. CDR3s include the opening cysteine and the closing phenylalanine or tryptophan. Each record gives: J gene, clone size, D gene, V gene, CDR3 protein, CDR3 DNA. The D gene is left open where the match is weak. Size values are once, few and many counts, or a class for expanded clones, and some rows have none.

TRBJ1-5	-	-	TRBV12-3/TRBV12-4	CASSGGSTHSNQPQHF	TGTGCCAGTAGTGGGGGGTCCACCCATAGCAATCAGCCCCAGCATTTT
TRBJ2-1	few	-	TRBV5-1	CASSLASGFYNEQFF	TGCGCCAGCAGCTTGGCGAGCGGATTTTACAATGAGCAGTTCTTC
TRBJ2-5	-	TRBD2	TRBV2	CAGKGLAGPQETQYF	TGTGCCGGCAAGGGACTAGCGGGGCCTCAAGAGACCCAGTACTTC
TRBJ1-1	few	-	TRBV7-9	CASSVVAGEQGEAFF	TGTGCCAGCAGCGTAGTGGCGGGGGAACAGGGTGAAGCTTTCTTT
TRBJ2-3	few	TRBD2	TRBV20-1	CSASHLAGNTDTQYF	TGCAGTGCTAGTCACCTAGCGGGAAACACAGATACGCAGTATTTT
TRBJ2-5	few	TRBD2	TRBV4-1	CASSLAGGARETQYF	TGCGCCAGCAGCTTAGCGGGGGGGGCCCGAGAGACCCAGTACTTC
TRBJ2-4	-	-	TRBV12-3/TRBV12-4	CASRARGYNEQYF	TGTGCCAGCAGAGCCAGAGGCTACAATGAGCAGTACTTC
TRBJ2-5	-	TRBD2	TRBV5-1	CASSRGLAGANEQYF	TGCGCCAGCAGCCGGGGACTAGCGGGGGCCAATGAGCAGTACTTC
TRBJ1-5	-	-	TRBV18	CASSPDPVQPQHF	TGTGCCAGCTCACCGGACCCAGTGCAGCCCCAGCATTTT
TRBJ1-2	many	-	TRBV10-3	CAISDPGLGYTF	TGTGCCATCAGTGATCCAGGGCTTGGCTACACCTTC
TRBJ2-1	-	-	TRBV20-1	CSARSTGVSYNEQFF	TGCAGTGCTCGTTCGACGGGAGTCTCCTACAATGAGCAGTTCTTC
TRBJ2-2	-	TRBD1	TRBV10-3	CALRTGNIGELFF	TGTGCCCTTAGGACAGGGAACATCGGGGAGCTGTTTTTT
TRBJ2-3	-	-	TRBV7-2	CASSFGARSDTQYF	TGTGCCAGCAGCTTTGGGGCCCGGTCAGATACGCAGTATTTT
TRBJ2-7	-	TRBD2	TRBV5-4	CASSLYLAGVYEQYF	TGTGCCAGCAGCTTGTACCTAGCGGGGGTGTACGAGCAGTACTTC
TRBJ2-5	-	TRBD1	TRBV6-2/TRBV6-3	CASSPWTGDETQYF	TGTGCCAGCAGTCCCTGGACAGGGGATGAGACCCAGTACTTC
TRBJ2-1	-	-	TRBV4-3	CASSQFSGAEEQLF	TGCGCCAGCAGCCAATTCTCGGGGGCAGAAGAGCAGTTATTC
TRBJ1-1	few	TRBD1	TRBV3-1	CASSSTGNLNTEAFF	TGTGCCAGCAGCTCGACAGGGAACCTTAACACTGAAGCTTTCTTT
TRBJ2-3	-	-	TRBV10-3	CAIGDAPPRDTQYF	TGTGCCATCGGAGACGCCCCCCCCCGAGATACGCAGTATTTT
TRBJ2-1	-	TRBD1	TRBV20-1	CSAQTGAFNEQFF	TGCAGTGCGCAGACAGGGGCCTTCAATGAGCAGTTCTTC
TRBJ2-7	-	-	TRBV5-6	CASTWWGVHEQYF	TGTGCCAGCACCTGGTGGGGGGTCCACGAGCAGTACTTC
TRBJ2-1	-	-	TRBV2	CASSENGLWNEQFF	TGTGCCAGCAGTGAAAATGGCCTCTGGAATGAGCAGTTCTTC
TRBJ2-3	-	TRBD1	TRBV3-1	CASTRTGGLNTQYF	TGTGCCAGCACAAGGACAGGGGGCTTGAATACGCAGTATTTT
TRBJ2-7	few	TRBD1	TRBV3-1	CASSLPTGDEQYF	TGTGCCAGCAGCCTACCGACAGGGGACGAGCAGTACTTC
TRBJ2-7	many	TRBD2	TRBV7-2	CASSLEASLAGGYYEQYF	TGTGCCAGCAGCTTAGAGGCCAGTCTAGCGGGGGGCTACTACGAGCAGTACTTC
TRBJ2-7	-	-	TRBV12-3/TRBV12-4	CASSLVVAYEQYF	TGTGCCAGCAGTTTGGTCGTAGCCTACGAGCAGTACTTC
TRBJ2-1	-	-	TRBV28	CALNGGGRNEQFF	TGTGCCTTAAACGGTGGGGGGAGAAATGAGCAGTTCTTC
TRBJ2-3	-	-	TRBV15	CATSRGSTGGPDTQYF	TGTGCCACCAGCAGGGGGTCTACGGGGGGCCCAGATACGCAGTATTTT
TRBJ1-2	many	-	TRBV2	CASSEEGRNYGYTF	TGTGCCAGCAGTGAAGAGGGACGCAACTATGGCTACACCTTC
TRBJ1-3	-	TRBD1	TRBV13	CASSRGQLSGNTIYF	TGTGCCAGCAGCCGGGGACAGTTATCTGGAAACACCATATATTTT
TRBJ2-1	few	TRBD2	TRBV7-2	CASRLAGGVSNEQFF	TGTGCCAGCAGGCTAGCGGGAGGCGTTTCCAATGAGCAGTTCTTC
TRBJ2-7	few	-	TRBV6-5	CASSKQGSYNEQYF	TGTGCCAGCAGTAAACAGGGTTCCTACAATGAGCAGTACTTC
TRBJ2-1	-	-	TRBV6-1	CASSVNGGWRDEQVF	TGTGCCAGCAGCGTTAACGGGGGCTGGCGGGATGAGCAGGTCTTC
TRBJ1-1	many	-	TRBV29-1	CSVSRAGVGTEAFF	TGCAGCGTTTCTAGGGCCGGGGTAGGCACTGAAGCTTTCTTT
TRBJ1-2	-	TRBD1	TRBV7-2	CASSSWTGYGYTF	TGTGCCAGCAGCTCTTGGACAGGCTATGGCTACACCTTC
TRBJ2-6	-	-	TRBV19	CASSSGLNSGANVLTF	TGTGCCAGTAGTTCGGGACTTAACTCTGGGGCCAACGTCCTGACTTTC
TRBJ2-3	few	-	TRBV6-4	CASSPVGGHTTDTQYF	TGTGCCAGCAGCCCTGTGGGGGGCCACACAACAGATACGCAGTATTTT
TRBJ2-1	few	TRBD1	TRBV28	CASNLSGTGSYNEQFF	TGTGCCAGCAACCTGTCCGGGACAGGTTCCTACAATGAGCAGTTCTTC
TRBJ2-5	many	-	TRBV2	CASSESMETQYF	TGTGCCAGCAGTGAATCTATGGAGACCCAGTACTTC
TRBJ2-5	-	TRBD2	TRBV12-3/TRBV12-4	CATSRGLVTETQYF	TGCGCCACCTCGAGGGGACTAGTAACCGAGACCCAGTACTTC
TRBJ2-3	-	-	TRBV5-1	CASSFGTVNTDTQYF	TGCGCCAGCAGCTTTGGGACGGTGAACACAGATACGCAGTATTTT
TRBJ2-1	-	-	TRBV12-3/TRBV12-4	CASSSQGKFTNEQFF	TGTGCCAGCAGTTCCCAGGGTAAATTTACAAATGAGCAGTTCTTC
TRBJ1-2	many	TRBD1	TRBV12-3/TRBV12-4	CASSPQGQRGYTF	TGTGCCAGCAGTCCACAGGGGCAGCGTGGCTACACCTTC
TRBJ1-1	few	-	TRBV12-3/TRBV12-4	CASSLVTNTEAFF	TGTGCCAGCAGTTTAGTGACGAACACTGAAGCTTTCTTT
TRBJ2-7	few	TRBD2	TRBV20-1	CSATRTSGAYEQYF	TGCAGTGCTACCCGGACTAGCGGGGCCTACGAGCAGTACTTC